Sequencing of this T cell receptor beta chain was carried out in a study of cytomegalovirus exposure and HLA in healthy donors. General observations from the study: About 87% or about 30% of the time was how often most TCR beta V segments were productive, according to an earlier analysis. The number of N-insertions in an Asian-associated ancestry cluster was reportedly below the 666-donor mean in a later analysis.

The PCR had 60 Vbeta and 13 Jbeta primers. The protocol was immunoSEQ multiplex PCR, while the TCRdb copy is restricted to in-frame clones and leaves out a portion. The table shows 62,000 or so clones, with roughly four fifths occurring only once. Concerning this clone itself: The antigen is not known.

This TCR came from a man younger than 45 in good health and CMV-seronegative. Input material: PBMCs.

CDR3 sequence: CATSPRGYEQYF. The DNA of the CDR3 is TGTGCCACCAGCCCCAGGGGTTACGAGCAGTACTTC. The chain uses TRBV19 and TRBJ2-7; possibly TRBD1 for D (6 bases). CDR3 size: 12 residues. Germline V CDR1 and CDR2: LNHDA, SQIVND (reference sequence). V was trimmed by 10 bases and J by 4 bases, leaving 14 bases between them.